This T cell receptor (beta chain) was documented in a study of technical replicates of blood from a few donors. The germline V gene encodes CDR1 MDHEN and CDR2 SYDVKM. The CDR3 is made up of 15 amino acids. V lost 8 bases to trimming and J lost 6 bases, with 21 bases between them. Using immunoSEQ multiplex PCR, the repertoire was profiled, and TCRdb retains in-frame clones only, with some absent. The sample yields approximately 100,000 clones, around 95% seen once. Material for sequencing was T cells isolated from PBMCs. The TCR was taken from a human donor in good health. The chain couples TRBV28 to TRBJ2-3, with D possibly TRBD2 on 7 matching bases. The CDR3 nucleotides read TGTGCCAGCCAAACTTGGGGGAGGGACAAGGATACGCAGTATTTT. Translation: CASQTWGRDKDTQYF.